What follows are 20 T cell receptor beta chains derived from one specimen sequenced in a study of T-cell memory formation after mild COVID-19. TCRdb fed the 5' RACE reads into MiXCR, producing one record per CDR3 protein. Of about 150,000 distinct CDR3 sequences listed, about 15% are singletons. Sequencing input: PBMCs or a T cell subset sorted from them (not recorded which). The receptors stem from an adult woman who had mild COVID-19 (a few samples of this study predate the infection). Cell type and time point are not known.

The V gene is TRBV18, the J gene TRBJ1-6, with TRBD1 identical over 10 bases. The CDR3 sequence is 15 residues long. With V trimmed by 4 bases and J by 8 bases, 5 bases remained unmatched. Germline assignment: CDR1 KGHSH and CDR2 LQKENI. The CDR3 loop reads CASSLSGTGDSPLHF. The CDR3 bases are TGTGCCAGCTCACTCTCCGGGACAGGGGATTCACCCCTCCACTTT.

This clonotype was recorded a few times. The V and J genes are TRBV5-1 and TRBJ2-1; the match to TRBD2 covers 7 bases. J gave up 0 bases and V 6 bases, and 15 bases lay outside the gene matches. This CDR3 has 18 amino acids. Germline loops: CDR1 SGHRS, CDR2 YFSETQ. The CDR3 nucleotides read TGCGCCAGCATGTCTTTCGGCGGGGGTAATCCCTCCTACAATGAGCAGTTCTTC. This sequence encodes CASMSFGGGNPSYNEQFF.

This clonotype has just a few counts. The CDR3 protein is CASSYSGGVGSGANVLTF. The DNA for the CDR3 is TGTGCCAGCAGTTACTCCGGCGGGGTGGGCTCTGGGGCCAACGTCCTGACTTTC. The V gene is TRBV6-6, the J gene TRBJ2-6, with D possibly being TRBD2 (6 bases). CDR3 length: 18 amino acids. V lost 0 bases to trimming and J lost 0 bases, with 12 bases between them. The germline V gene encodes CDR1 MNHNY and CDR2 SVGAGI (reference sequence).

This clonotype was recorded a few times. The chain joins TRBV5-6 to TRBJ2-7; 9 nucleotides line up with TRBD1. J was trimmed by 3 bases and V by 0 bases; bases with no gene match: 1. The V gene's germline CDR1 is SGHDT and CDR2 YYEEEE. This CDR3 is built from 14 residues. Written as DNA, the CDR3 is TGTGCCAGCAGCTTGGGGGACAGGGACTACGAGCAGTACTTC. Translation: CASSLGDRDYEQYF.

This clonotype was counted between two and nine times. The chain carries TRBV29-1 and TRBJ2-1; D gene uncertain. Per the germline V gene, CDR1 is SQVTM and CDR2 is ANQGSEA. CDR3 length: 13 amino acids. The V gene lost 3 bases and the J gene lost 12 bases, with 18 bases spanning the gap. The CDR3: CSVDRGPKKGQFF. The CDR3 DNA reads as TGCAGCGTTGATAGAGGTCCTAAAAAGGGGCAGTTCTTC.

This clonotype was counted only a few times. This rearrangement joins TRBV9 to TRBJ2-1, with D tentatively TRBD2 (6 bases). Germline loops: CDR1 SGDLS, CDR2 YYNGEE. This CDR3 comprises 16 residues. V was clipped by 3 bases and J by 7 bases, with 20 bases between them. CDR3 protein: CASSAPVDGGENEQFF. The CDR3 DNA reads TGTGCCAGCAGCGCCCCTGTCGACGGGGGAGAAAATGAGCAGTTCTTC.

The chain's CDR3 is CASRWHPRGAGPKEPQHF. CDR3 nucleotides: TGTGCCAGCAGATGGCACCCCCGCGGGGCTGGGCCGAAGGAGCCCCAGCATTTT. The chain uses TRBV28 and TRBJ1-5, with TRBD1 as a possible D gene (5 bases). Trimming shortened V by 6 bases and J by 8 bases, and 29 bases separated the two germline ends. The CDR3 runs 18 residues. Germline-derived CDR1 and CDR2 are MDHEN and SYDVKM. Supplemented by reference TRBV28 and TRBJ1-5, the full variable domain reads DVKVTQSSRYLVKRTGEKVFLECVQDMDHENMFWYRQDPGLGLRLIYFSYDVKMKEKGDIPEGYSVSREKKERFSLILESASTNQTSMYLCASRWHPRGAGPKEPQHFGDGTRLSIL.

This clonotype was counted a single time. The rearrangement uses TRBV2 and TRBJ1-6; TRBD1 matches at 7 bases. V gave up 4 bases and J gave up 5 bases; unmatched junction bases: 5. There are 15 residues in the CDR3. The germline V gene encodes CDR1 SNHLY and CDR2 FYNNEI. The CDR3 DNA sequence: TGTGCCAGCAGTGCGGACAGGAGAAATAATTCACCCCTCCACTTT. Amino acids: CASSADRRNNSPLHF.

This clonotype has only one observation. This chain connects TRBV18 to TRBJ1-3; a possible D gene is TRBD1 (6 bases). The CDR3 is made up of 14 amino acids. V gave up 10 bases and J gave up 4 bases, with 17 bases separating them. CDR1 is KGHSH and CDR2 is LQKENI in the germline V gene. The CDR3 DNA sequence: TGTGCCACCAATACAGGGAGGAGCGGAAACACCATATATTTT. Translation: CATNTGRSGNTIYF. The whole variable domain, remainder taken from reference TRBV18 and TRBJ1-3, is NAGVMQNPRHLVRRRGQEARLRCSPMKGHSHVYWYRQLPEEGLKFMVYLQKENIIDESGMPKERFSAEFPKEGPSILRIQQVVRGDSAAYFCATNTGRSGNTIYFGEGSWLTVV.

The V call is TRBV5-1, the J call TRBJ2-1, with 12 bases fitting TRBD2. Germline CDR1 is SGHRS and CDR2 is YFSETQ. Losses at the gene ends were 4 bases for V and 5 bases for J; bases not matched to a gene: 4. The CDR3 has 15 residues. This CDR3 is CASSGTSGGNNEQFF. CDR3 DNA: TGCGCCAGCAGCGGAACTAGCGGGGGGAACAATGAGCAGTTCTTC.

The chain combines TRBV11-1 with TRBJ2-7; no firm D call. Looked up from germline, CDR1 is SGHAT and CDR2 is FQDESV (reference sequence). V lost 3 bases and J 5 bases, leaving 11 bases between the germline ends. This CDR3 is built from 13 residues. The CDR3 region has the DNA TGTGCCAGCAGCTTCAGTTTACGCGACGAGCAGTACTTC. Its translation: CASSFSLRDEQYF.

This clonotype was observed a few times. The chain joins TRBV12-3 or TRBV12-4 to TRBJ1-1, with D maybe TRBD1 (6 bases). Trimming shortened V by 5 bases and J by 4 bases, and 14 bases separated the two germline ends. The CDR3 sequence is 14 residues long. CDR3 residues: CASSRQERGTEAFF. DNA for the CDR3: TGTGCCAGCAGTCGACAGGAGAGGGGCACTGAAGCTTTCTTT.

Concerning this clonotype: A read error may account for a junction end that differs from germline. J is TRBJ2-1 and V is TRBV7-7; 11 nucleotides line up with TRBD2. Germline CDR1 and CDR2: SSHAT and FNYEAQ (reference sequence). This CDR3 is built from 15 residues. Written as DNA, the CDR3 is TGTGCTAGCAGCAACGGACTAGCGGGTAACAATGAGCAGTTCTTC. Amino acids: CASSNGLAGNNEQFF.

This clonotype was counted only a few times. The chain uses TRBV3-1 and TRBJ2-5; possible D gene TRBD2, 5 bases. This CDR3 spans 16 amino acids. V lost 3 bases to trimming and J lost 3 bases, with 17 bases between them. Germline values: CDR1 LGHDT, CDR2 YNNKEL (reference sequence). CDR3 region: CASSHRSGLAKETQYF. DNA of the CDR3: TGTGCCAGCAGCCACCGATCCGGACTGGCGAAAGAGACCCAGTACTTC.

The chain recombines TRBV18 with TRBJ2-2; a weak D match, TRBD1 (6 bases). This CDR3 contains 16 residues. V was pared by 6 bases and J by 0 bases, with 14 bases between. Germline CDR1 reads KGHSH; CDR2 reads LQKENI. The CDR3 is CASSPSGTPNTGELFF. CDR3 nucleotides: TGTGCCAGCTCTCCGTCCGGGACACCGAACACCGGGGAGCTGTTTTTT.

This clonotype was observed a handful of times. The V gene is TRBV2, the J gene TRBJ2-2, with 12 bases aligning to TRBD2. The germline CDR1 and CDR2 sequences are SNHLY and FYNNEI. CDR3 length equals 16 residues. With V trimmed by 6 bases and J by 5 bases, 7 bases remained unmatched. CDR3 amino acids: CASRAGLAGRTGELFF. The CDR3 region has the DNA TGTGCCAGCAGAGCCGGACTAGCGGGAAGGACCGGGGAGCTGTTTTTT.

The J gene is TRBJ2-7, the V gene TRBV5-4, with 9 bases matching TRBD1. Losses at the gene ends were 2 bases for V and 3 bases for J; bases not matched to a gene: 6. CDR1 is SGHNT and CDR2 is YYREEE in the germline V gene (reference sequence). This CDR3 contains 15 residues. The CDR3 here is CASSFPGQGLYEQYF. CDR3 in DNA: TGTGCCAGCAGCTTCCCGGGACAGGGCCTCTACGAGCAGTACTTC.

The V call is TRBV11-2, the J call TRBJ2-3; a possible D gene is TRBD2 (5 bases). V was shortened by 4 bases and J by 0 bases, with 17 bases between the two germline ends. Germline V gene data show CDR1 as SGHAT and CDR2 as FQNNGV. The CDR3 is made up of 17 amino acids. Here the CDR3 reads CASSSPPLARSTDTQYF. CDR3 coding DNA: TGTGCCAGCAGCTCCCCCCCTCTAGCAAGAAGCACAGATACGCAGTATTTT.

The rearrangement uses TRBV6-4 and TRBJ1-1; D is possibly TRBD1 (6 bases). The CDR3 is 15 amino acids. Trimming left V 3 bases short and J 3 bases short, with 14 bases between. CDR1 MRHNA and CDR2 SNTAGT come from the germline V gene. CDR3 nucleotide sequence: TGTGCCAGCAGTGATTCCCGAGGGGGGCACACTGAAGCTTTCTTT. Translation gives CASSDSRGGHTEAFF.

This clonotype was detected only a few times. The chain employs TRBV9 and TRBJ1-1; weak D call: TRBD1 (5 bases). CDR3 length: 14 residues. Between the trimmed V and J ends, which lost 2 bases and 3 bases, there was a span of 11 bases. In germline, CDR1 is SGDLS, CDR2 YYNGEE. The CDR3 bases are TGTGCCAGCAGCGTCGGGGGGTTCGACACTGAAGCTTTCTTT. This translates into CASSVGGFDTEAFF.